There are a few counts of the clone carrying this T cell receptor (beta chain). Its antigen remains unknown. This CDR3 has 12 amino acids. The germline V gene encodes CDR1 MGHRA and CDR2 YSYEKL. V was trimmed by 0 bases and J by 3 bases, leaving 3 bases between them. The record originates from a study of blood T cells in healthy people across ages. Points from the study as a whole: Strong correlation existed between TCR beta diversity and naive T cell percentage. Roughly linear declines in TCR beta diversity per million T cells occurred with age. CMV status of donors was unknown, possibly confounding expanded clonotype changes.

The second PCR ran about 6 to 12 cycles with a sample-barcoded 5' primer and J-beta primers. In TCRdb, the 5' RACE reads were re-called with MiXCR into one record per CDR3 protein. Here the sample spans 1.5 million to 1.8 million distinct CDR3 sequences, under 55% being singletons. The specimen was blood. This clonotype was sampled from a woman aged 18-35 years in good health. The chain combines TRBV4-1 with TRBJ2-7; D gene uncertain. As DNA, the CDR3 is TGCGCCAGCAGCCAAGAGAACTACGAGCAGTACTTC. Translation gives CASSQENYEQYF.